One and the same sample provided the 12 T cell receptor beta chains below, sequenced in a study of T cell changes during pregnancy in multiple sclerosis. This table comes from immunoSEQ multiplex PCR, and its TCRdb copy is limited to in-frame clones, with some not included. Among around 44,000 clones listed, around 94% were seen once. Sequenced input: peripheral blood. The receptor source for this set is a female donor with multiple sclerosis, enrolled in a pregnancy study.

The V and J genes are TRBV28 and TRBJ1-5; the D is unclear. The length of the CDR3 is 17 residues. V lost 5 bases, J lost 7 bases, and 24 bases lay in between. Germline V lookup: CDR1 MDHEN, CDR2 SYDVKM. CDR3 region: CASSPPLRPSGRQPQHF. CDR3 nucleotides: TGTGCCAGCAGTCCACCCCTCCGTCCCTCGGGTAGGCAGCCCCAGCATTTT.

V usage is TRBV7-2 and J usage is TRBJ1-4; TRBD1 matches 7 bases. CDR3 length: 14 amino acids. Germline CDR1 reads SGHTA; CDR2 reads FQGNSA. V was pared by 5 bases and J by 3 bases, with 3 bases of the junction left unmatched. The CDR3 DNA is TGTGCCAGCAGCCCCGGACAGGCTAATGAAAAACTGTTTTTT. Translation gives CASSPGQANEKLFF.

V gene TRBV14 combines with J gene TRBJ2-1; TRBD1 is a possible D gene (6 bases). The V gene lost 4 bases and the J gene lost 10 bases, with 14 bases spanning the gap. Germline V gene sequence: CDR1 SGHDN, CDR2 FVKESK. The CDR3 is made up of 13 amino acids. The CDR3 DNA reads TGTGCCAGCAGCCCCCTGAGCCAGGGGGAGCAGTTCTTC. Amino acids: CASSPLSQGEQFF.

This clone has only one observation. The V call is TRBV5-6, the J call TRBJ2-1, with 10 positions matching TRBD1. The length of the CDR3 is 15 residues. The ends lost 5 bases at V and 8 bases at J; junction bases unmatched: 10. CDR1 and CDR2 from the germline V gene are SGHDT and YYEEEE. For the CDR3, the DNA is TGTGCCAGCAGTCCCGACAGGGGGCGCTTGGATGAGCAGTTCTTC. Residues: CASSPDRGRLDEQFF.

The V call is TRBV5-4, the J call TRBJ1-2; no firm D call. V lost 4 bases and J 2 bases, leaving 12 bases between the germline ends. This CDR3 comprises 14 residues. Per the germline V gene, CDR1 is SGHNT and CDR2 is YYREEE (reference sequence). CDR3 protein: CASSPISMNYGYTF. CDR3 coding DNA: TGTGCCAGCAGCCCGATCAGCATGAACTATGGCTACACCTTC.

The genes are TRBV27 and TRBJ2-1; 11 bases are shared with TRBD2. V trimming: 6 bases; J trimming: 2 bases; junction bases outside the gene matches: 6. The CDR3 is made up of 16 amino acids. The germline V gene encodes CDR1 MNHEY and CDR2 SMNVEV (reference sequence). CDR3 sequence reads: CASRNSGLAAYNEQFF. CDR3 coding DNA: TGTGCCAGCAGAAACTCGGGACTAGCGGCCTACAATGAGCAGTTCTTC.

The V and J genes are TRBV4-1 and TRBJ2-7; 9 nucleotides match TRBD1. The CDR3 runs to 15 residues. V shed 1 base and J 1 base; nucleotides not matched to a gene: 2. CDR1 is MGHRA, CDR2 YSYEKL, per germline. The CDR3 region is CASSQGGTGSYEQYF. The CDR3 DNA reads as TGCGCCAGCAGCCAAGGTGGGACAGGGTCCTACGAGCAGTACTTC.

The V gene is TRBV13, the J gene TRBJ2-1; D is possibly TRBD1 or TRBD2 (6 bases each). With 3 bases removed from V and 10 bases from J, the gap between germline ends came to 19 bases. Germline V gene data show CDR1 as PRHDT and CDR2 as FYEKMQ (reference sequence). CDR3 length: 15 residues. The CDR3 sequence is CASSFARGQKGEQFF. DNA for the CDR3: TGTGCCAGCAGCTTCGCCCGGGGGCAAAAGGGCGAGCAGTTCTTC.

The CDR3 DNA sequence: TGCGCCAGCAGCCAAGCTAATCAGGGAACTAATGAAAAACTGTTTTTT. Its translation is CASSQANQGTNEKLFF. The V gene is TRBV4-1, the J gene TRBJ1-4; a possible D gene is TRBD1 (5 bases). The germline V gene has CDR1 MGHRA and CDR2 YSYEKL. V was clipped by 1 base and J by 1 base, with 10 bases between them. This CDR3 spans 16 amino acids.

This rearrangement joins TRBV4-2 to TRBJ2-7; 10 nucleotides align to TRBD2. Trimming at V came to 0 bases and at J to 3 bases, leaving 11 bases not matched to a gene. This CDR3 is 18 amino acids long. Per the germline V gene, CDR1 is LGHNA and CDR2 is YNFKEQ. The CDR3 loop is CASSQDGLAGALIYEQYF. The CDR3, as DNA: TGTGCCAGCAGCCAAGATGGTCTAGCGGGAGCACTTATCTACGAGCAGTACTTC.

The chain recombines TRBV19 with TRBJ2-7; 7 bases are shared with TRBD2. The V gene end was trimmed by 4 bases and the J gene end by 5 bases; junction bases not matched to a gene: 8. CDR1 LNHDA and CDR2 SQIVND come from the germline V gene (reference sequence). CDR3 size: 14 residues. The DNA for the CDR3 is TGTGCCAGTAGTAGTCAGGCGGGAGTAAACGAGCAGTACTTC. Protein product: CASSSQAGVNEQYF.

In DNA, the CDR3 is TGTGCCAGCAGCCAAGTAAGCAGGAAGGCAGATACGCAGTATTTT. It is translated as CASSQVSRKADTQYF. The V gene is TRBV14, the J gene TRBJ2-3, with D hard to call. CDR1 and CDR2 (germline): SGHDN, FVKESK. This CDR3 is built from 15 residues. Trimming removed 1 base from V and 4 bases from J, with 12 bases in between.